This is a list of T cell receptor beta chains from one sample in a study of shared clonotypes between healthy human individuals. Using immunoSEQ multiplex PCR, the repertoire was profiled, and TCRdb retains in-frame clones only, with some absent. The data hold around 1.9 million clones, with about 94% observed a single time. Source material: naive CD8+ T cells from PBMCs. The receptors derive from a man aged 18 to 30 in good health. Some clones in this sample may be carry-over from other donors' samples. The CDR3 runs from the conserved cysteine through the conserved F or W. Fields, in order: CDR3 protein, CDR3 DNA, J gene, V gene, clone size, D gene. D genes are given only for firm matches. Rows may omit the clone size; those that give it use once, few, many or a size class.

CDR3aa: CASSIDWGTDNQPQHF
CDR3nt: TGTGCCAGTAGTATAGATTGGGGGACCGATAATCAGCCCCAGCATTTT
j_gene: TRBJ1-5
v_gene: TRBV19
abundance: -
d_gene: -

CDR3aa: CASSYGRVSTGELFF
CDR3nt: TGTGCCAGCAGTTACGGCAGGGTTTCCACCGGGGAGCTGTTTTTT
j_gene: TRBJ2-2
v_gene: TRBV6-6
abundance: once
d_gene: -

CDR3aa: CASSLADGPYEQYF
CDR3nt: TGTGCCAGCAGCTTGGCCGATGGTCCCTACGAGCAGTACTTC
j_gene: TRBJ2-7
v_gene: TRBV5-6
abundance: -
d_gene: -

CDR3aa: CASSIGVSPDTEAFF
CDR3nt: TGTGCCAGCAGTATAGGGGTGTCCCCGGACACTGAAGCTTTCTTT
j_gene: TRBJ1-1
v_gene: TRBV27
abundance: -
d_gene: -

CDR3aa: CASSIDTGRMNTEAFF
CDR3nt: TGTGCCAGTAGTATAGACACAGGGAGGATGAACACTGAAGCTTTCTTT
j_gene: TRBJ1-1
v_gene: TRBV19
abundance: -
d_gene: -

CDR3aa: CASSIDLEASGGPSTDTQYF
CDR3nt: TGTGCCAGTAGTATAGATCTTGAAGCAAGCGGGGGGCCTAGCACAGATACGCAGTATTTT
j_gene: TRBJ2-3
v_gene: TRBV19
abundance: once
d_gene: TRBD2

CDR3aa: CASSQVGNNEQFF
CDR3nt: TGCGCCAGCAGCCAAGTAGGGAACAATGAGCAGTTCTTC
j_gene: TRBJ2-1
v_gene: TRBV4-1
abundance: -
d_gene: -

CDR3aa: CATVNRQGGPEAFF
CDR3nt: TGTGCCACCGTCAACCGACAGGGCGGCCCTGAAGCTTTCTTT
j_gene: TRBJ1-1
v_gene: TRBV6-5
abundance: few
d_gene: TRBD1

CDR3aa: CASKLREYVQPQHF
CDR3nt: TGTGCCAGCAAGCTTCGGGAATACGTCCAGCCCCAGCATTTT
j_gene: TRBJ1-5
v_gene: TRBV27
abundance: -
d_gene: -

CDR3aa: CASSLDRLVNQPQHF
CDR3nt: TGTGCCAGCAGCTTAGATCGTTTAGTTAATCAGCCCCAGCATTTT
j_gene: TRBJ1-5
v_gene: TRBV11-3
abundance: -
d_gene: -

CDR3aa: CASSEGRAGGTEQYF
CDR3nt: TGTGCCAGCAGTGAAGGGCGAGCGGGAGGAACCGAGCAGTACTTC
j_gene: TRBJ2-7
v_gene: TRBV6-1
abundance: -
d_gene: TRBD2

CDR3aa: CSAREYEQYF
CDR3nt: TGCAGTGCTCGCGAATACGAGCAGTACTTC
j_gene: TRBJ2-7
v_gene: TRBV20-1
abundance: -
d_gene: -

CDR3aa: CAISDNGDHSNQPQHF
CDR3nt: TGTGCCATCAGTGATAATGGGGACCATAGCAATCAGCCCCAGCATTTT
j_gene: TRBJ1-5
v_gene: TRBV10-3
abundance: -
d_gene: -

CDR3aa: CASMGMNTEAFF
CDR3nt: TGTGCCAGCATGGGAATGAACACTGAAGCTTTCTTT
j_gene: TRBJ1-1
v_gene: TRBV7-6
abundance: -
d_gene: -

CDR3aa: CATSRDSPGLAFISDTQYF
CDR3nt: TGTGCCACCAGCAGAGATTCTCCGGGACTAGCGTTTATATCGGATACGCAGTATTTT
j_gene: TRBJ2-3
v_gene: TRBV15
abundance: -
d_gene: TRBD2

CDR3aa: CASALPGQGTSGANVLTF
CDR3nt: TGTGCCAGCGCCTTACCGGGACAGGGTACTTCTGGGGCCAACGTCCTGACTTTC
j_gene: TRBJ2-6
v_gene: TRBV18
abundance: -
d_gene: TRBD1

CDR3aa: CASRHGLNTEAFF
CDR3nt: TGTGCCAGCAGACACGGGTTGAACACTGAAGCTTTCTTT
j_gene: TRBJ1-1
v_gene: TRBV28
abundance: -
d_gene: -

CDR3aa: CASSQPQDTQYF
CDR3nt: TGTGCCAGCAGCCAACCACAAGATACGCAGTATTTT
j_gene: TRBJ2-3
v_gene: TRBV7-6
abundance: -
d_gene: -

CDR3aa: CASRPDRVQDEKLFF
CDR3nt: TGCGCCAGCAGGCCAGACAGGGTGCAGGATGAAAAACTGTTTTTT
j_gene: TRBJ1-4
v_gene: TRBV5-1
abundance: -
d_gene: TRBD1

CDR3aa: CASRTHLTGGIGGYTF
CDR3nt: TGTGCCAGCAGGACACACCTAACAGGGGGAATCGGTGGCTACACCTTC
j_gene: TRBJ1-2
v_gene: TRBV27
abundance: -
d_gene: TRBD1

CDR3aa: CSVVLLNTGELFF
CDR3nt: TGCAGCGTTGTACTGTTAAACACCGGGGAGCTGTTTTTT
j_gene: TRBJ2-2
v_gene: TRBV29-1
abundance: -
d_gene: -

CDR3aa: CASSPRDSNSPLHF
CDR3nt: TGCGCCAGCAGCCCCCGGGATTCTAATTCACCCCTCCACTTT
j_gene: TRBJ1-6
v_gene: TRBV4-1
abundance: -
d_gene: -

CDR3aa: CASRPPGREGEQYF
CDR3nt: TGTGCCAGCAGACCACCGGGGAGGGAGGGCGAGCAGTACTTC
j_gene: TRBJ2-7
v_gene: TRBV6-6
abundance: -
d_gene: TRBD2

CDR3aa: CASSFNRAMNTEAFF
CDR3nt: TGTGCCAGCAGTTTCAACCGGGCCATGAACACTGAAGCTTTCTTT
j_gene: TRBJ1-1
v_gene: TRBV2
abundance: -
d_gene: -

CDR3aa: CAIALKGANEQFF
CDR3nt: TGTGCCATAGCTTTGAAGGGGGCAAATGAGCAGTTCTTC
j_gene: TRBJ2-1
v_gene: TRBV7-9
abundance: -
d_gene: TRBD1

CDR3aa: CASSQASIGAHRDTQYF
CDR3nt: TGCGCCAGCAGCCAAGCTTCTATCGGAGCACACAGAGATACGCAGTATTTT
j_gene: TRBJ2-3
v_gene: TRBV4-3
abundance: once
d_gene: -

CDR3aa: CASSIGGGAYEQYF
CDR3nt: TGTGCCAGTAGTATTGGAGGGGGAGCCTACGAGCAGTACTTC
j_gene: TRBJ2-7
v_gene: TRBV19
abundance: -
d_gene: -

CDR3aa: CASRPGPSSGEQFF
CDR3nt: TGTGCCAGCAGACCAGGACCTTCCTCCGGAGAGCAGTTCTTC
j_gene: TRBJ2-1
v_gene: TRBV5-6
abundance: -
d_gene: -

CDR3aa: CASSVGAGSPYYEQYF
CDR3nt: TGTGCCAGCAGCGTAGGGGCAGGGAGCCCTTACTACGAGCAGTACTTC
j_gene: TRBJ2-7
v_gene: TRBV9
abundance: -
d_gene: -

CDR3aa: CASSEARTGYYEQYF
CDR3nt: TGTGCCAGCAGTGAAGCCAGGACAGGATACTACGAGCAGTACTTC
j_gene: TRBJ2-7
v_gene: TRBV6-1
abundance: -
d_gene: TRBD1

CDR3aa: CARNETGGHGYTF
CDR3nt: TGCGCCAGGAATGAAACAGGGGGCCATGGCTACACCTTC
j_gene: TRBJ1-2
v_gene: TRBV10-1
abundance: few
d_gene: TRBD1

CDR3aa: CASSLESNTGELFF
CDR3nt: TGTGCCAGCAGCTTGGAATCGAACACCGGGGAGCTGTTTTTT
j_gene: TRBJ2-2
v_gene: TRBV5-6
abundance: -
d_gene: -

CDR3aa: CASSLWGEREAFF
CDR3nt: TGTGCCAGCAGCTTATGGGGTGAAAGGGAAGCTTTCTTT
j_gene: TRBJ1-1
v_gene: TRBV11-2
abundance: -
d_gene: -

CDR3aa: CASSQDRSGPTDTQYF
CDR3nt: TGCGCCAGCAGCCAAGACCGGAGCGGGCCCACAGATACGCAGTATTTT
j_gene: TRBJ2-3
v_gene: TRBV4-3
abundance: -
d_gene: -

CDR3aa: CASSPPQGDYGYTF
CDR3nt: TGTGCCAGCAGCCCCCCCCAGGGAGACTATGGCTACACCTTC
j_gene: TRBJ1-2
v_gene: TRBV28
abundance: -
d_gene: -

CDR3aa: CASATEWGETQYF
CDR3nt: TGTGCCAGCGCAACGGAGTGGGGCGAGACCCAGTACTTC
j_gene: TRBJ2-5
v_gene: TRBV7-2
abundance: -
d_gene: -

CDR3aa: CASSNGRTDTQYF
CDR3nt: TGTGCCAGCAGTAACGGACGCACAGATACGCAGTATTTT
j_gene: TRBJ2-3
v_gene: TRBV28
abundance: -
d_gene: -

CDR3aa: CSVGPGAYEQYF
CDR3nt: TGCAGCGTTGGACCGGGAGCCTACGAGCAGTACTTC
j_gene: TRBJ2-7
v_gene: TRBV29-1
abundance: -
d_gene: -

CDR3aa: CASSSPDSAYEQYF
CDR3nt: TGCGCCAGCAGCTCTCCCGACAGCGCCTACGAGCAGTACTTC
j_gene: TRBJ2-7
v_gene: TRBV5-1
abundance: -
d_gene: -

CDR3aa: CASSTTSITDTQYF
CDR3nt: TGTGCCAGTAGTACTACTAGCATAACAGATACGCAGTATTTT
j_gene: TRBJ2-3
v_gene: TRBV19
abundance: -
d_gene: -

CDR3aa: CASSPPGLLGNTIYF
CDR3nt: TGTGCCAGCAGCCCACCGGGCCTTCTTGGAAACACCATATATTTT
j_gene: TRBJ1-3
v_gene: TRBV11-2
abundance: -
d_gene: -

CDR3aa: CATSRAGHVGTYGYTF
CDR3nt: TGTGCCACCAGCAGGGCTGGACATGTAGGAACCTATGGCTACACCTTC
j_gene: TRBJ1-2
v_gene: TRBV15
abundance: -
d_gene: -

CDR3aa: CASSLRTGRDIQYF
CDR3nt: TGTGCCAGCAGCTTAAGGACAGGGAGAGACATTCAGTACTTC
j_gene: TRBJ2-4
v_gene: TRBV7-9
abundance: -
d_gene: TRBD1

CDR3aa: CASSLAEQGVETQYF
CDR3nt: TGTGCCAGCAGCTTAGCGGAACAGGGGGTCGAGACCCAGTACTTC
j_gene: TRBJ2-5
v_gene: TRBV7-8
abundance: -
d_gene: TRBD1

CDR3aa: CASSWTIERSSYNEQFF
CDR3nt: TGCGCCAGCAGCTGGACCATTGAGCGGAGCTCCTACAATGAGCAGTTCTTC
j_gene: TRBJ2-1
v_gene: TRBV5-1
abundance: -
d_gene: -

CDR3aa: CASSLWQAGGTRELFF
CDR3nt: TGTGCCAGCAGCTTATGGCAGGCGGGGGGCACCCGGGAGCTGTTTTTT
j_gene: TRBJ2-2
v_gene: TRBV11-2
abundance: -
d_gene: TRBD2

CDR3aa: CATSTPWDHEQYF
CDR3nt: TGTGCCACCAGCACCCCCTGGGACCACGAGCAGTACTTC
j_gene: TRBJ2-7
v_gene: TRBV15
abundance: -
d_gene: -

CDR3aa: CASGLSSGIGEQYF
CDR3nt: TGTGCCAGCGGTCTTTCTAGCGGGATCGGGGAGCAGTACTTC
j_gene: TRBJ2-7
v_gene: TRBV7-9
abundance: -
d_gene: TRBD2

CDR3aa: CASRGPEEYGYTF
CDR3nt: TGTGCCAGCAGGGGACCGGAGGAATATGGCTACACCTTC
j_gene: TRBJ1-2
v_gene: TRBV2
abundance: -
d_gene: -

CDR3aa: CASSQDSKPYEQYF
CDR3nt: TGTGCCAGCAGTCAGGACAGTAAACCCTACGAGCAGTACTTC
j_gene: TRBJ2-7
v_gene: TRBV6-5
abundance: -
d_gene: -

CDR3aa: CASSEAGSLPGDTQYF
CDR3nt: TGTGCCAGCAGTGAAGCGGGTAGCCTCCCTGGGGATACGCAGTATTTT
j_gene: TRBJ2-3
v_gene: TRBV2
abundance: -
d_gene: -

CDR3aa: CAIRIRGRRTGNTIYF
CDR3nt: TGTGCCATCAGGATCAGGGGGCGTAGGACTGGAAACACCATATATTTT
j_gene: TRBJ1-3
v_gene: TRBV10-3
abundance: once
d_gene: TRBD1

CDR3aa: CASSQELSIANIQYF
CDR3nt: TGCGCCAGCAGCCAAGAATTGTCCATCGCGAACATTCAGTACTTC
j_gene: TRBJ2-4
v_gene: TRBV4-3
abundance: -
d_gene: -

CDR3aa: CASSFRDRAYGYTF
CDR3nt: TGTGCCAGCAGTTTTCGAGACAGGGCATATGGCTACACCTTC
j_gene: TRBJ1-2
v_gene: TRBV27
abundance: -
d_gene: TRBD1

CDR3aa: CSAESYNEQFF
CDR3nt: TGCAGCGCCGAGTCCTACAATGAGCAGTTCTTC
j_gene: TRBJ2-1
v_gene: TRBV29-1
abundance: -
d_gene: -